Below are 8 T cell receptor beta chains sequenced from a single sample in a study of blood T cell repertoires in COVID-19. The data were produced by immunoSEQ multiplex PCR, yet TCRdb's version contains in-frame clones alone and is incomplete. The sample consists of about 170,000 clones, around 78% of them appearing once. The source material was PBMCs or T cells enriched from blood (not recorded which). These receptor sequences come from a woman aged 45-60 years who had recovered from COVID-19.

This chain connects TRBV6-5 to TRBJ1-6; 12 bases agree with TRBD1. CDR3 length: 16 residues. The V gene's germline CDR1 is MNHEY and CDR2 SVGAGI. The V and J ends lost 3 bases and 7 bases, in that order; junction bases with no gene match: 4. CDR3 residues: CASSYSGTGGNSPLHF. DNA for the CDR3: TGTGCCAGCAGTTATTCCGGGACAGGGGGCAATTCACCCCTCCACTTT.

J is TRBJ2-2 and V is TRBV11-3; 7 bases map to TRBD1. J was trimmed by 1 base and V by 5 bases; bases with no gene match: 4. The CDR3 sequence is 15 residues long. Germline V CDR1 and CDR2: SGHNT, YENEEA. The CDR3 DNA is TGTGCCAGCAGCCTACGGACAGGGAACACCGGGGAGCTGTTTTTT. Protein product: CASSLRTGNTGELFF. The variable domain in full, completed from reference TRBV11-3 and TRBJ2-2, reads EAGVVQSPRYKIIEKKQPVAFWCNPISGHNTLYWYLQNLGQGPELLIRYENEEAVDDSQLPKDRFSAERLKGVDSTLKIQPAELGDSAVYLCASSLRTGNTGELFFGEGSRLTVL.

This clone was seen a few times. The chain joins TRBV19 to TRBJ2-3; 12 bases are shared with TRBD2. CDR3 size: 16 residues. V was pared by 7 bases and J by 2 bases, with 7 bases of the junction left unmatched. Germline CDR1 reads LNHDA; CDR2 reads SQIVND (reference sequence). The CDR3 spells CASTPSGRGPTDTQYF. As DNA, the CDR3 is TGTGCCAGTACTCCTAGCGGGAGGGGACCCACAGATACGCAGTATTTT. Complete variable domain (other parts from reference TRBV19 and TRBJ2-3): DGGITQSPKYLFRKEGQNVTLSCEQNLNHDAMYWYRQDPGQGLRLIYYSQIVNDFQKGDIAEGYSVSREKKESFPLTVTSAQKNPTAFYLCASTPSGRGPTDTQYFGPGTRLTVL.

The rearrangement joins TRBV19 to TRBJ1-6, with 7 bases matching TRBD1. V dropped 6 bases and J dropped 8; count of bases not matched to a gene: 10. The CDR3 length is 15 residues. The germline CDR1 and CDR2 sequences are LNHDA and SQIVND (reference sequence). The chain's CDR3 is CASRISGQDHSPLHF. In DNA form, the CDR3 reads TGTGCCAGTAGGATCTCCGGACAGGATCATTCACCCCTCCACTTT. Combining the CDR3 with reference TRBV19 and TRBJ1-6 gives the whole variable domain DGGITQSPKYLFRKEGQNVTLSCEQNLNHDAMYWYRQDPGQGLRLIYYSQIVNDFQKGDIAEGYSVSREKKESFPLTVTSAQKNPTAFYLCASRISGQDHSPLHFGNGTRLTVT.

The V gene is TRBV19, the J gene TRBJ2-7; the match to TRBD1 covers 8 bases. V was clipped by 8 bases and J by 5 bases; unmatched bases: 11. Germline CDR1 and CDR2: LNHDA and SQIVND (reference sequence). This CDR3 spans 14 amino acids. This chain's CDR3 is CASEGQGILHEQYV. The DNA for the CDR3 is TGTGCCAGTGAAGGACAGGGCATCCTCCACGAGCAGTACGTC.

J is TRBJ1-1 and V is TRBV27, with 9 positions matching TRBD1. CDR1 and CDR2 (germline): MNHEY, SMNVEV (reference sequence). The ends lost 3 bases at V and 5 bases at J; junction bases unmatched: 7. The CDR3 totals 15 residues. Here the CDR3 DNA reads TGTGCCAGCAGTTTCCCAGGACAGGGGAGAACTGAAGCTTTCTTT. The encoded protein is CASSFPGQGRTEAFF.

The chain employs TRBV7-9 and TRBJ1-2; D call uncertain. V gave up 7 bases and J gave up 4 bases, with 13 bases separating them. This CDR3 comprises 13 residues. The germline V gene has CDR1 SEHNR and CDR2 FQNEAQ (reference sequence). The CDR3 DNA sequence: TGTGCCAGCACCTTGCACGCCAGCTATGGCTACACCTTC. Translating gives CASTLHASYGYTF.

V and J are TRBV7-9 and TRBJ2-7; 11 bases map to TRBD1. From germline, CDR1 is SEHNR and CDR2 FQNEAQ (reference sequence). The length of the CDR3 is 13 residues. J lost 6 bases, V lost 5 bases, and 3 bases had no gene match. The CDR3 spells CASSGTGGGEQYV. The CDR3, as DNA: TGTGCCAGCAGCGGGACAGGGGGGGGCGAGCAGTACGTC.